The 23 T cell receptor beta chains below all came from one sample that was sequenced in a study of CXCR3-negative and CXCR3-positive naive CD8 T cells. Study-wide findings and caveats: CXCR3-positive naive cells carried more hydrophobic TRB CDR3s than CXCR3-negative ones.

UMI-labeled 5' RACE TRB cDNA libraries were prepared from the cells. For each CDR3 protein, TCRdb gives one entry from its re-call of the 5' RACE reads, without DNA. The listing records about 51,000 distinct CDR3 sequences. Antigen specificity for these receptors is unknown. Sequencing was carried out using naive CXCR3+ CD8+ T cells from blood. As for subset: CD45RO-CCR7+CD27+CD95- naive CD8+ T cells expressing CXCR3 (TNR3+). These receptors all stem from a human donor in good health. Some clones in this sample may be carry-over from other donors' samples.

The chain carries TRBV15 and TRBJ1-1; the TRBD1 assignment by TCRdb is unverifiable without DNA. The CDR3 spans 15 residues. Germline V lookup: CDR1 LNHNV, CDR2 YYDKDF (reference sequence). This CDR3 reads CATSSERTANTEAFF.

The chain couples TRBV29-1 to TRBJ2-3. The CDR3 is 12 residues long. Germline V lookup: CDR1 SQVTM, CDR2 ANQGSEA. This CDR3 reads CSVEMLTDTQYF.

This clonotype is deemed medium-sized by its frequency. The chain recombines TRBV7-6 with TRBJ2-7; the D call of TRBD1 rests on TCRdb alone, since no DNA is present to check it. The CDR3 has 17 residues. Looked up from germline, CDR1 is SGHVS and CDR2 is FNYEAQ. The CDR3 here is CASSLARGQGVDYEQYF.

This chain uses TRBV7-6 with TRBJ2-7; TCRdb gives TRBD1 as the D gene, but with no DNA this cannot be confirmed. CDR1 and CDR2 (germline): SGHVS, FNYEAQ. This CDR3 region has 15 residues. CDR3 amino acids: CASSDRDRDSYEQYF.

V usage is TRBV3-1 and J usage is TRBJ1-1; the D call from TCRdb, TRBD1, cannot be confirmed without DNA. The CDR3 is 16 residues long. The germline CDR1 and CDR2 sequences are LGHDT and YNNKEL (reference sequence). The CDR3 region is CASSQLGGARNTEAFF.

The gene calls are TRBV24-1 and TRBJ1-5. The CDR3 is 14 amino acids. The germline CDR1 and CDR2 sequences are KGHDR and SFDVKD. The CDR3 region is CATSDSSVTQPQHF.

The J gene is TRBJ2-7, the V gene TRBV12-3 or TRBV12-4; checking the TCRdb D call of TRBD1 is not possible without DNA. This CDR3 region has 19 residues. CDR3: CASSSPIITTGRYSYEQYF.

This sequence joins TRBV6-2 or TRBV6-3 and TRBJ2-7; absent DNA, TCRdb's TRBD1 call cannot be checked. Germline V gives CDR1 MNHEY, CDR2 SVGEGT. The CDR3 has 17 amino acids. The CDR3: CASSYSSMGDRGNEQYF.

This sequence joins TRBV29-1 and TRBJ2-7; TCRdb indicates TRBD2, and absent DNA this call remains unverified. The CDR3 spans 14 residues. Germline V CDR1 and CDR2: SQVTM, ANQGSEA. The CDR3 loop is CSVEVGTTGGQQYF.

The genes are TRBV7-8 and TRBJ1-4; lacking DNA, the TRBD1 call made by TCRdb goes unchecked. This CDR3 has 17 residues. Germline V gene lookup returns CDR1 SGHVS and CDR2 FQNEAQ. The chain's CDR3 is CASSLVFSGQGREKLFF.

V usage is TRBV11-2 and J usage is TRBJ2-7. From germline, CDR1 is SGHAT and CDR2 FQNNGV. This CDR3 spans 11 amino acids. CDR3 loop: CASSLNDEQYF.

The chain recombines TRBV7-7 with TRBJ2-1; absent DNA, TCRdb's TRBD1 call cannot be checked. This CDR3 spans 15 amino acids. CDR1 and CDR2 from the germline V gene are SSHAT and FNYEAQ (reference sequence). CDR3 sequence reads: CASSPDGESTGVQFF.

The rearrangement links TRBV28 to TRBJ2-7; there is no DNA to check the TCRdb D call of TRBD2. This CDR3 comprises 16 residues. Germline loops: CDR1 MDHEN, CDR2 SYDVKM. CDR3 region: CASSYPSGLAAYEQYF.

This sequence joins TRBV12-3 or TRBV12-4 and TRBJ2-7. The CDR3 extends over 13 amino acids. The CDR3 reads CARSLTGPYEQYF.

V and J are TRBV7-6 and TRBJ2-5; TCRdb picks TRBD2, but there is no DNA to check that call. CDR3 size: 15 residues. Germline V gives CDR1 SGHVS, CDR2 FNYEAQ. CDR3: CASSRDRGPRETQYF.

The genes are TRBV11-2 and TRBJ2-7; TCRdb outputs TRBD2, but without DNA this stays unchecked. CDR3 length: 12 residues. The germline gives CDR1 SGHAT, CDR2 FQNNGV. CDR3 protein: CASSSSAGEQYF.

The CDR3 spells CASGYVAPGYEQYF. The chain joins TRBV6-6 to TRBJ2-7; TCRdb reports TRBD1, a call that lacks DNA to check it against. From germline, CDR1 is MNHNY and CDR2 SVGAGI (reference sequence). This CDR3 spans 14 amino acids.

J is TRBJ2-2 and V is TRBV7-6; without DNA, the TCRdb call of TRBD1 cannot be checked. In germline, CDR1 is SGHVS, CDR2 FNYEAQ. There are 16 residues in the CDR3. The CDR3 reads CASTPLTSRNTGELFF.

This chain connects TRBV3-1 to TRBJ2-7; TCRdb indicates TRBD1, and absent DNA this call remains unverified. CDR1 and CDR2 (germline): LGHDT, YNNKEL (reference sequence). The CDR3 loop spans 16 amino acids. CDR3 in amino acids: CASSQGPVQVSYEQYF.

CDR3: CASSPTGGELFF. The chain employs TRBV27 and TRBJ2-2. Germline-derived CDR1 and CDR2 are MNHEY and SMNVEV (reference sequence). The length of the CDR3 is 12 residues.

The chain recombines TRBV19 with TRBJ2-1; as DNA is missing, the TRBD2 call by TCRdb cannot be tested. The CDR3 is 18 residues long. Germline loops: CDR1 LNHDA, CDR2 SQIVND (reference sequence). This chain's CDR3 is CASSFGILAGSSYNEQFF.

CDR3 loop: CASSPDRWGQFF. V usage is TRBV12-3 or TRBV12-4 and J usage is TRBJ2-1; the TCRdb call, TRBD1, lacks DNA for checking. The CDR3 loop spans 12 amino acids.

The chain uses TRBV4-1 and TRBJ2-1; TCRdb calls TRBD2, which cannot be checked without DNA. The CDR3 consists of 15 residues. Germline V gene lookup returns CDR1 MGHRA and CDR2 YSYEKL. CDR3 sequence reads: CASSQDGGGVNEQFF.